The 25 T cell receptor beta chains below come from one sample, sequenced in a study of T cell repertoires in cytomegalovirus infection. TCRdb reanalysed the reads using MiXCR and keeps one entry per CDR3 protein. The table has approximately 290,000 distinct CDR3 sequences, about 25% seen once. Input material: PBMCs. These receptors all come from a human donor in good health (CMV status not recorded). Some clones in this sample may be carry-over from other donors' samples.

This chain joins TRBV7-2 and TRBJ2-1; D is undetermined. Germline CDR1 is SGHTA and CDR2 is FQGNSA. Trimming took 5 bases from V and 6 from J, leaving 14 bases between them. CDR3 length equals 14 residues. The CDR3 reads CASSREGPGNEQFF. The CDR3 DNA follows: TGTGCCAGCAGCCGAGAAGGACCAGGCAATGAGCAGTTCTTC.

This clonotype has a count of ten or more. The chain combines TRBV12-3 or TRBV12-4 with TRBJ1-2; TRBD1 aligns across 8 bases. The CDR3 totals 15 residues. The V segment lost 3 bases and the J segment 5 bases; nucleotides outside the gene matches: 8. CDR3: CASSFPGQGIYGYTF. CDR3 sequence (DNA): TGTGCCAGCAGTTTCCCAGGACAGGGTATTTATGGCTACACCTTC.

This chain connects TRBV20-1 to TRBJ1-5; 7 bases map to TRBD1. V lost 2 bases to trimming and J lost 2 bases; unmatched junction nucleotides: 12. The CDR3 runs to 17 residues. Germline loops: CDR1 DFQATT, CDR2 SNEGSKA (reference sequence). The chain's CDR3 is CSARPWTGDVGNQPQHF. CDR3 sequence (DNA): TGCAGTGCTAGACCCTGGACAGGCGATGTTGGCAATCAGCCCCAGCATTTT.

This clonotype has just a few counts. One end of the junction fails to match germline, which may point to a read error. The chain employs TRBV7-7 and TRBJ1-4; no clear D. From germline, CDR1 is SSHAT and CDR2 FNYEAQ (reference sequence). The CDR3 is made up of 15 amino acids. The CDR3 reads CASSQLRGPNEKLFF. The CDR3 DNA follows: TGTGCTAGCAGCCAACTCAGAGGACCTAATGAAAAACTGTTTTTT. Variable domain in full (rest from reference TRBV7-7 and TRBJ1-4): GAGVSQSPRYKVTKRGQDVTLRCDPISSHATLYWYQQALGQGPEFLTYFNYEAQPDKSGLPSDRFSAERPEGSISTLTIQRTEQRDSAMYRCASSQLRGPNEKLFFGSGTQLSVL.

V gene TRBV28 combines with J gene TRBJ1-5, with unresolved D. The CDR3 has 15 residues. Germline values: CDR1 MDHEN, CDR2 SYDVKM. The V gene lost 7 bases and the J gene lost 7 bases, with 20 bases spanning the gap. The CDR3: CASTSSGHEGQPQHF. DNA of the CDR3: TGTGCCAGCACCTCCTCCGGGCATGAAGGACAGCCCCAGCATTTT.

The V call is TRBV29-1, the J call TRBJ1-4; D is unclear. The V end lost 6 bases, the J end lost 0 bases, and 8 bases lay between the germline ends. Germline V gives CDR1 SQVTM, CDR2 ANQGSEA. The CDR3 has 13 amino acids. DNA for the CDR3: TGCAGCGTCGGAGGAGCAACTAATGAAAAACTGTTTTTT. It specifies CSVGGATNEKLFF.

The rearrangement joins TRBV5-1 to TRBJ2-7; the D call may be TRBD1 or TRBD2 (5 bases each). Trimming took off 4 bases at V and 5 bases at J, with 16 bases between the two ends. This CDR3 has 14 amino acids. CDR1 SGHRS and CDR2 YFSETQ come from the germline V gene. The CDR3 region is CASSNPGRMDEQYF. The CDR3 DNA follows: TGCGCCAGCAGCAATCCGGGACGAATGGACGAGCAGTACTTC.

This clonotype showed up many times. V and J are TRBV7-9 and TRBJ1-2, with no clear D. V lost 6 bases and J lost 4, with 15 bases in between. CDR3 length equals 14 residues. CDR1 and CDR2 (germline): SEHNR, FQNEAQ (reference sequence). The CDR3 coding sequence is TGTGCCAGCAGTCGCGCTGGGGTGGCCTATGGCTACACCTTC. It specifies CASSRAGVAYGYTF.

V gene TRBV6-5 combines with J gene TRBJ2-7, with unresolved D. This CDR3 has 14 amino acids. From germline, CDR1 is MNHEY and CDR2 SVGAGI. The V gene lost 0 bases and the J gene lost 2 bases, with 8 bases spanning the gap. For the CDR3, the DNA is TGTGCCAGCAGTTACTCGGCTAGAACCTACGAGCAGTACTTC. Translated, it gives CASSYSARTYEQYF.

The chain employs TRBV12-3 or TRBV12-4 and TRBJ2-5, with D possibly called TRBD1 or TRBD2 (5 bases each). The CDR3 is 17 amino acids. The V end was cut by 7 bases, the J end by 2 bases, with 23 bases between. CDR3 in amino acids: CASIVGDVPGSQETQYF. DNA of the CDR3: TGTGCCAGCATCGTGGGGGACGTCCCCGGATCGCAAGAGACCCAGTACTTC.

The chain combines TRBV7-9 with TRBJ1-5; D call uncertain. From germline, CDR1 is SEHNR and CDR2 FQNEAQ (reference sequence). The CDR3 sequence is 14 residues long. With 5 bases removed from V and 4 bases from J, the gap between germline ends came to 12 bases. The CDR3 region has the DNA TGTGCCAGCAGCCCGGAGATTGTTAATCAGCCCCAGCATTTT. It specifies CASSPEIVNQPQHF.

This clonotype occurred a few times. The genes are TRBV12-3 or TRBV12-4 and TRBJ2-7; 11 bases line up with TRBD2. Trimming removed 5 bases from V and 6 bases from J; junction bases left unmatched: 0. The CDR3 totals 12 residues. DNA for the CDR3: TGTGCCAGCAGTGGGACTAGCGGCGAGCAGTACTTC. Protein product: CASSGTSGEQYF.

V and J are TRBV28 and TRBJ1-1; TRBD1 aligns across 7 bases. The germline CDR1 and CDR2 sequences are MDHEN and SYDVKM. J was trimmed by 9 bases and V by 6 bases; bases with no gene match: 7. The CDR3 contains 12 residues. The CDR3 sequence is CASSPRDRQAFF. The CDR3 bases are TGTGCCAGCAGCCCCCGGGACAGACAAGCTTTCTTT.

This clonotype has ten or more counts. The chain joins TRBV7-8 to TRBJ1-3; 8 bases align to TRBD1. Per the germline V gene, CDR1 is SGHVS and CDR2 is FQNEAQ. The CDR3 is made up of 15 amino acids. The V segment lost 2 bases and the J segment 3 bases; nucleotides outside the gene matches: 3. The CDR3 DNA reads TGTGCCAGCAGCTTATTAGGACAGGGTGGAAACACCATATATTTT. Amino acid sequence: CASSLLGQGGNTIYF.

The chain is built from TRBV20-1 and TRBJ2-1; 8 bases match TRBD1. V was clipped by 6 bases and J by 8 bases; unmatched bases: 12. CDR1 DFQATT and CDR2 SNEGSKA come from the germline V gene (reference sequence). The CDR3 loop spans 14 amino acids. The CDR3 sequence: CSARVTGVSDEQFF. CDR3 nucleotide sequence: TGCAGTGCCAGGGTGACAGGGGTGTCGGATGAGCAGTTCTTC.

Many counts were recorded for this clonotype. This rearrangement joins TRBV28 to TRBJ1-5, with 7 bases matching TRBD1. CDR3 length equals 17 residues. J was trimmed by 0 bases and V by 3 bases; bases with no gene match: 8. Germline lookup yields CDR1 MDHEN and CDR2 SYDVKM. Here the CDR3 DNA reads TGTGCCAGCAGTTTCACTGGGACAGCTTATAGCAATCAGCCCCAGCATTTT. Amino acid sequence: CASSFTGTAYSNQPQHF.

The V gene is TRBV6-2 or TRBV6-3, the J gene TRBJ1-1; a possible D gene is TRBD1 (6 bases). There are 16 residues in the CDR3. The germline V and J ends were trimmed by 0 bases and 1 base, with 12 bases remaining between them. CDR1 is MNHEY, CDR2 SVGEGT, per germline. In DNA form, the CDR3 reads TGTGCCAGCAGTTACTCGAGCCGGACAGCGAACACTGAAGCTTTCTTT. As protein: CASSYSSRTANTEAFF.

V gene TRBV29-1 combines with J gene TRBJ2-2, with 9 nucleotides matching TRBD2. CDR1 and CDR2 (germline): SQVTM, ANQGSEA. CDR3 length: 15 amino acids. The V gene end was trimmed by 4 bases and the J gene end by 1 base; junction bases not matched to a gene: 4. CDR3 sequence reads: CSVAGAGGNTGELFF. CDR3 in DNA: TGCAGCGTTGCAGGAGCGGGGGGGAACACCGGGGAGCTGTTTTTT.

In this sample, this clonotype turned up many times. The chain couples TRBV12-3 or TRBV12-4 to TRBJ2-1; D gene ambiguous. Trimming shortened V by 3 bases and J by 8 bases, and 5 bases separated the two germline ends. The CDR3 totals 11 residues. CDR3 DNA: TGTGCCAGCAGTTTGAGTTATGAGCAGTTCTTC. Translated, it gives CASSLSYEQFF.

This clonotype was found a few times. The gene calls are TRBV29-1 and TRBJ2-7; D unresolved. Germline CDR1 and CDR2: SQVTM and ANQGSEA. The ends were cut back, 4 bases at V and 7 bases at J, with 8 bases in the middle. The CDR3 is made up of 10 amino acids. CDR3 bases: TGCAGCGTTGCTTTGGGTGAGCAGTACTTC. Translation gives CSVALGEQYF.

The chain carries TRBV7-9 and TRBJ1-3; D is uncertain. The CDR3 sequence is 14 residues long. V lost 5 bases to trimming and J lost 0 bases, with 8 bases between them. CDR1 is SEHNR and CDR2 is FQNEAQ in the germline V gene (reference sequence). CDR3 in amino acids: CASSLQTSGNTIYF. As DNA, the CDR3 is TGTGCCAGCAGCCTTCAGACCTCTGGAAACACCATATATTTT.

This clonotype has at least ten counts. V gene TRBV7-2 combines with J gene TRBJ2-1, with D hard to call. The V gene's germline CDR1 is SGHTA and CDR2 FQGNSA. Trimming left V 2 bases short and J 2 bases short, with 4 bases between. The CDR3 spans 13 residues. CDR3 protein: CASSLSPYNEQFF. DNA of the CDR3: TGTGCCAGCAGCTTATCCCCCTACAATGAGCAGTTCTTC.

This clonotype was counted ten times or more. This rearrangement joins TRBV7-8 to TRBJ1-5; the D is unclear. Trimming removed 4 bases from V and 4 bases from J, with 17 bases in between. Per the germline V gene, CDR1 is SGHVS and CDR2 is FQNEAQ. The CDR3 consists of 16 residues. CDR3 sequence: CASSSLGLRNNQPQHF. For the CDR3, the DNA is TGTGCCAGCAGCTCTCTCGGTTTGAGGAATAATCAGCCCCAGCATTTT.

Here the CDR3 reads CASSWDRVYEQYF. The CDR3, as DNA: TGTGCCAGCAGTTGGGACAGGGTCTACGAGCAGTACTTC. The chain uses TRBV6-8 and TRBJ2-7, with TRBD1 identical over 9 bases. The CDR3 is 13 amino acids. Germline V lookup: CDR1 MNHGY, CDR2 SAAAGT. J gave up 3 bases and V 4 bases, and 1 base lay outside the gene matches.

For this clonotype: A read error may produce the germline difference seen at one junction end. The chain is built from TRBV11-2 and TRBJ2-5, with D possibly being TRBD1 (6 bases). Germline V gene lookup returns CDR1 SGHAT and CDR2 FQNNGV. The CDR3 runs to 16 residues. The CDR3 DNA follows: TGTGCCAGCAGCTTAGACGGGATCGGGACACAAGACACCCAGTACTTC. Translating gives CASSLDGIGTQDTQYF.